The 24 T cell receptor beta chains reported below all come from one sample, sequenced in a study of blood T cell repertoires in COVID-19. Method: immunoSEQ multiplex PCR; TCRdb's copy keeps in-frame clones and lacks some. Of fewer than 200,000 clones in the sample, approximately 81% were seen once. The sample was peripheral blood. The receptors were gathered from a woman in her fifties or sixties with COVID-19, enrolled during active disease.

Only a few counts were recorded for this clone. The chain recombines TRBV9 with TRBJ2-1; 8 nucleotides match TRBD2. This CDR3 spans 16 amino acids. J lost 9 bases, V lost 4 bases, and 15 bases had no gene match. Germline CDR1 SGDLS, CDR2 YYNGEE. CDR3 loop: CASSPSAGGRKLEQFF. The CDR3, as DNA: TGTGCCAGCAGCCCAAGCGCTGGCGGGAGGAAGCTTGAGCAGTTCTTC.

This chain connects TRBV2 to TRBJ1-1; 8 nucleotides align to TRBD1. V lost 0 bases, J lost 4 bases, and 7 bases stayed unmatched. Germline-derived CDR1 and CDR2 are SNHLY and FYNNEI. The CDR3 totals 16 residues. The CDR3: CASSEALRTGFTEAFF. The CDR3 DNA is TGTGCCAGCAGTGAAGCGCTACGGACAGGGTTCACTGAAGCTTTCTTT.

The chain links TRBV7-2 to TRBJ1-2; 9 bases are a match to TRBD1. CDR3 size: 16 residues. CDR1 and CDR2 from the germline V gene are SGHTA and FQGNSA. V lost 1 base, J lost 7 bases, and 10 bases stayed unmatched. As DNA, the CDR3 is TGTGCCAGCAGCTTAGACCCGGGACAGGGATTGATTGGCTACACCTTC. This codes for CASSLDPGQGLIGYTF.

The chain has TRBV3-1 (or the pseudogene TRBV3-2) and TRBJ1-2; no clear D gene. The CDR3 runs to 14 residues. The ends were cut back, 0 bases at V and 5 bases at J, with 10 bases in the middle. The germline gives CDR1 LGHDT, CDR2 YNNKEL (reference sequence). The CDR3 region is CASSQDRGPYGYTF. CDR3 bases: TGTGCCAGCAGCCAAGATAGAGGCCCATATGGCTACACCTTC.

The chain is built from TRBV6-5 and TRBJ2-7; 11 bases align to TRBD1. The CDR3 is 12 residues long. CDR1 MNHEY and CDR2 SVGAGI come from the germline V gene. V lost 6 bases and J lost 12; bases outside the gene matches: 7. The CDR3 region is CASSSGQGERYV. CDR3 nucleotide sequence: TGTGCCAGCAGCTCGGGACAGGGGGAAAGGTACGTC.

The rearrangement links TRBV4-2 to TRBJ2-2; TRBD2 agrees at 11 bases. The CDR3 spans 15 residues. Trimming at V came to 4 bases and at J to 7 bases, leaving 5 bases not matched to a gene. Germline CDR1 LGHNA, CDR2 YNFKEQ. The CDR3 protein is CASSPRLAGLGELFF. CDR3 nucleotide sequence: TGTGCCAGCAGCCCGCGACTAGCGGGGCTCGGGGAGCTGTTTTTT.

The rearrangement links TRBV10-3 to TRBJ2-5; 7 nucleotides line up with TRBD1. Germline CDR1 and CDR2: ENHRY and SYGVKD. The CDR3 sequence is 14 residues long. J was trimmed by 5 bases and V by 7 bases; bases with no gene match: 10. The CDR3, as DNA: TGTGCCATCAAGGACCTCGGCAGGGGGGAGACCCAGTACTTC. This translates into CAIKDLGRGETQYF.

The rearrangement joins TRBV7-2 to TRBJ2-1; 14 nucleotides line up with TRBD2. The CDR3 totals 14 residues. Trimming cost V 5 bases and J 14 bases; bases outside gene matches: 8. The germline V gene has CDR1 SGHTA and CDR2 FQGNSA. The CDR3 reads CASSPRLAGGREFF. The CDR3 region has the DNA TGTGCCAGCAGCCCCCGACTAGCGGGGGGGCGGGAGTTCTTC.

The rearrangement joins TRBV29-1 to TRBJ1-4; TRBD1 matches at 9 bases. CDR1 and CDR2 (germline): SQVTM, ANQGSEA. Unmatched junction bases numbered 17, after V lost 7 bases and J lost 8 bases. The CDR3 consists of 16 residues. The CDR3 DNA reads as TGCAGCGCCCTATCAGGGGGACAGGGACTGCGGGAAAAACTGTTTTTT. Translated: CSALSGGQGLREKLFF.

This clone was detected only a few times. This chain connects TRBV7-9 to TRBJ1-1; no clear D gene. The CDR3 totals 12 residues. Trimming removed 6 bases at V and 6 bases at J, with 11 bases between. Germline V CDR1 and CDR2: SEHNR, FQNEAQ (reference sequence). The CDR3 region is CASRRSMPEAFF. The CDR3 nucleotides are TGTGCCAGCAGGAGGTCTATGCCTGAAGCTTTCTTT.

The chain combines TRBV9 with TRBJ2-1; 9 bases match TRBD2. CDR1 and CDR2 from the germline V gene are SGDLS and YYNGEE. The CDR3 loop spans 17 amino acids. V lost 0 bases, J lost 1 base, and 5 bases stayed unmatched. CDR3 sequence reads: CASSVESSGRSYNEQFF. The CDR3 nucleotides read TGTGCCAGCAGCGTAGAGAGTAGCGGGAGATCCTACAATGAGCAGTTCTTC.

The chain recombines TRBV9 with TRBJ2-1; possibly TRBD1 for D (6 bases). Trimming pared 2 bases from V and 7 bases from J, leaving 16 bases between. The CDR3 covers 15 residues. The germline CDR1 and CDR2 sequences are SGDLS and YYNGEE. CDR3 residues: CASSVNRDSWNEQFF. The CDR3 nucleotides read TGTGCCAGCAGCGTTAACAGGGATAGTTGGAATGAGCAGTTCTTC.

This clone was seen a few times. The V gene is TRBV27, the J gene TRBJ1-2, with D tentatively TRBD1 (5 bases). The germline V gene has CDR1 MNHEY and CDR2 SMNVEV (reference sequence). The CDR3 covers 13 residues. V shed 3 bases and J shed 5 bases, with 10 bases lying between them. The CDR3 loop is CASSFSGVYGYTF. CDR3 bases: TGTGCCAGCAGTTTCTCGGGGGTTTATGGCTACACCTTC.

This chain uses TRBV6-5 with TRBJ1-2; D might be TRBD1 (5 bases). The CDR3 totals 14 residues. V was shortened by 7 bases and J by 5 bases, with 17 bases between the two germline ends. CDR1 MNHEY and CDR2 SVGAGI come from the germline V gene. The CDR3 here is CASTPGGLFYGYTF. The DNA for the CDR3 is TGTGCCAGCACTCCGGGGGGATTATTTTATGGCTACACCTTC.

This chain joins TRBV19 and TRBJ1-1, with TRBD1 matching over 10 bases. The CDR3 loop spans 13 amino acids. Germline V gene data show CDR1 as LNHDA and CDR2 as SQIVND (reference sequence). V was pared by 8 bases and J by 5 bases, with 5 bases of the junction left unmatched. As DNA, the CDR3 is TGTGCCAGTGGACAGGGGGTGCAGACTGAAGCTTTCTTT. Translation gives CASGQGVQTEAFF.

The chain has TRBV6-5 and TRBJ2-1, with TRBD1 identical over 7 bases. The length of the CDR3 is 14 residues. V was pared by 6 bases and J by 10 bases, with 12 bases of the junction left unmatched. The germline V gene encodes CDR1 MNHEY and CDR2 SVGAGI. DNA for the CDR3: TGTGCCAGCAGGACCCGGGACAGATTGGTGGAGCAGTTCTTC. Amino acids: CASRTRDRLVEQFF.

This clone showed up just a few times. Other DNA sequences in this specimen translate into the identical CDR3. V and J are TRBV19 and TRBJ2-3; 13 bases match TRBD2. This CDR3 has 17 residues. The V gene's germline CDR1 is LNHDA and CDR2 SQIVND (reference sequence). Trimming at V came to 5 bases and at J to 1 base, leaving 6 bases not matched to a gene. The CDR3 region has the DNA TGTGCCAGTAGTCGATTAGGGACTAGCGGGGGCACAGATACGCAGTATTTT. As protein: CASSRLGTSGGTDTQYF.

Only one count was recorded for this clone. This chain joins TRBV11-2 and TRBJ1-2; D gene unclear. The CDR3 runs to 14 residues. Germline values: CDR1 SGHAT, CDR2 FQNNGV. Trimming pared 0 bases from V and 2 bases from J, leaving 7 bases between. CDR3 sequence: CASSLEGRNYGYTF. Here the CDR3 DNA reads TGTGCCAGCAGCTTAGAGGGCAGAAACTATGGCTACACCTTC.

V and J are TRBV5-4 and TRBJ1-6, with D uncertain. Deletions cut 4 bases from V and 4 bases from J, with 9 bases between. Germline lookup yields CDR1 SGHNT and CDR2 YYREEE (reference sequence). CDR3 length equals 14 residues. CDR3 nucleotides: TGTGCCAGCAGCGAGGAGCTATATAATTCACCCCTCCACTTT. This gives the protein CASSEELYNSPLHF.

The rearrangement joins TRBV7-3 to TRBJ2-1; perhaps TRBD2 as D (5 bases). This CDR3 is 15 amino acids long. CDR1 is SGHTA, CDR2 FQGTGA, per germline. V dropped 5 bases and J dropped 7 bases, with 18 bases sitting between them. The CDR3 is CASSISRTSTNEQFF. As DNA, the CDR3 is TGTGCCAGCAGCATCTCCCGGACTTCGACAAATGAGCAGTTCTTC.

The chain links TRBV25-1 to TRBJ2-1; TRBD2 agrees at 9 bases. The trim removed 6 bases at V and 1 base at J, leaving 1 base unmatched. The CDR3 runs 14 residues. Germline V gene lookup returns CDR1 MGHDK and CDR2 SYGVNS. The CDR3 nucleotides are TGTGCCAGCAGAGGACTAGCGTCCTACAATGAGCAGTTCTTC. Translating it yields CASRGLASYNEQFF.

This sequence joins TRBV27 and TRBJ1-1; 7 positions match TRBD1. The germline V gene has CDR1 MNHEY and CDR2 SMNVEV (reference sequence). The CDR3 extends over 14 amino acids. V lost 5 bases, J lost 5 bases, and 8 bases stayed unmatched. CDR3 residues: CASSRPGQRTEAFF. In nucleotides, the CDR3 is TGTGCCAGCAGTAGACCGGGACAGAGGACTGAAGCTTTCTTT.

V and J are TRBV5-4 and TRBJ1-2; D call uncertain. The CDR3 has 14 residues. Looked up from germline, CDR1 is SGHNT and CDR2 is YYREEE (reference sequence). V dropped 2 bases and J dropped 0 bases, with 8 bases sitting between them. Written as DNA, the CDR3 is TGTGCCAGCAGCTTACGAGTTACTAACTATGGCTACACCTTC. This sequence encodes CASSLRVTNYGYTF.

The J gene is TRBJ2-4, the V gene TRBV7-9, with 8 bases fitting TRBD1. V lost 5 bases, J lost 3 bases, and 9 bases stayed unmatched. Germline CDR1 SEHNR, CDR2 FQNEAQ (reference sequence). This CDR3 is 16 amino acids long. CDR3 sequence (DNA): TGTGCCAGCAGCCCACAGGAGACAGGGGACAAAAACATTCAGTACTTC. Translated, it gives CASSPQETGDKNIQYF.